This T cell receptor (beta chain) was found in a study of regulatory T cells in long-lasting Graves disease. Construction of the TCR beta libraries employed iRepertoire HTBI primers in conjunction with Arm-PCR of CDR3 regions. TCRdb called the multiplex PCR reads again in MiXCR, with one record for every CDR3 protein. The sample contains about 300,000 distinct CDR3 sequences, 18% of which appear only once. This clonotype was seen repeatedly, ten times or more. Time point given: newly diagnosed GD, antithyroid drugs for less than 3 months. The TCR library used RNA extracted from PBMCs. V was cut by 0 bases and J by 3 bases, with 20 bases left in between. The CDR3 runs 18 residues. Germline V gives CDR1 LGHDT, CDR2 YNNKEL (reference sequence).

The TCR originated in a female donor with Graves disease. This chain joins TRBV3-1 and TRBJ1-1; D gene uncertain. The starting material was peripheral blood mononuclear cells (PBMCs), obtained at new diagnosis, from a patient treated with antithyroid drugs. CDR3 region: CASSQDSGGFSADTEAFF. In DNA form, the CDR3 reads TGTGCCAGCAGCCAAGATTCGGGAGGGTTCTCAGCGGACACTGAAGCTTTCTTT.